This TCR beta chain was sequenced for a study of cytomegalovirus exposure and HLA in healthy donors. Whole-study results and caveats: The authors judged a highly shared variant cluster likely a sequencing artifact. In a later analysis, V- and J-gene trimming of beta chains associated with a DCLRE1C missense variant, replicated independently. As a later analysis showed, several of the most significant clusters appeared to be linked to common viral pathogens.

The PCR ran on 60 Vbeta and 13 Jbeta primers. Here immunoSEQ multiplex PCR was the method, and the copy in TCRdb shows in-frame clones only, minus some. The table records roughly 180,000 clones, 80% to 85% of them present only once. Germline V gene sequence: CDR1 SQVTM, CDR2 ANQGSEA. The trim removed 4 bases at V and 1 base at J, leaving 1 base unmatched. This CDR3 is 14 amino acids long. In the case of this clone: The antigen is not known. This sample also contains other DNA sequences that code for the same CDR3.

This chain uses TRBV29-1 with TRBJ2-2; 9 bases map to TRBD1. Sequencing was done on a sample of PBMCs. The clonotype originates from a boy aged 5-17 years in good health and CMV-seronegative. Here the CDR3 reads CSVGQGVNTGELFF. The CDR3 nucleotides are TGCAGCGTTGGACAGGGGGTGAACACCGGGGAGCTGTTTTTT.